The text below deals with one TCR beta chain. This CDR3 is built from 13 residues. V lost 2 bases to trimming and J lost 6 bases, with 9 bases between them. Germline V gives CDR1 MNHEY, CDR2 SMNVEV (reference sequence). This PCR relied on a set of 60 Vbeta primers and 13 Jbeta primers. Clones were read by immunoSEQ multiplex PCR, and TCRdb kept only the in-frame ones, dropping some. The sample lists about 180,000 clones, around 82% occurring once. The data were obtained in a study of cytomegalovirus exposure and HLA in healthy donors. The rearrangement links TRBV27 to TRBJ2-3; D unresolved. The receptor's source is a man aged 30 to 39 in good health and CMV-seronegative. The source material was PBMCs. This CDR3 is CASSLVSLDTQYF. For the CDR3, the DNA is TGTGCCAGCAGTTTAGTGAGTCTTGATACGCAGTATTTT.